This T cell receptor (beta chain) is drawn from a study of shared clonotypes between healthy human individuals. The CDR3 has 14 amino acids. In the original processing: There were no quality scores in the junction-only immunoSEQ sequences, so filtering differed. TCRdb keeps only in-frame clones here, not all; method: immunoSEQ multiplex PCR. V, J and clone size were drawn from that table, and D and trimming were deduced from the DNA. In the table there are roughly 1.4 million clones, 98% to 99% of which are singletons. The rearrangement links TRBV21-1 to TRBJ2-7; no DNA check was done on the table's D call, TRBD1. TRBV21-1 is a recognized pseudogene. The specimen sequenced was naive CD4+ T cells sorted from blood. Noted subset: CD45RA+ positively selected. This receptor was obtained from a man aged 25 to 40 in good health. CDR3 DNA: TGTGCCAGCAGCAACCCACAGTGTTCCTACGAGCAGTACTTC. As protein: CASSNPQCSYEQYF.